This T cell receptor (beta chain) was recovered during a study of metastatic and nonmetastatic thyroid tumors (dated by TCRdb to the early 2020s). Regarding the research as a whole: The researchers compared repertoires between peripheral blood samples and tumor or nodule tissue samples from patients with malignant or benign thyroid disease. Summary of the overall study and its limitations: In both blood and tumor samples, malignant tumors were reported to have significantly higher TCR beta diversity than benign nodules.

This clone was seen a handful of times. Its recognized antigen is unknown. Qualities for individual bases were not recorded, and no much larger clone is one base off. The library was generated by PCR. Sequencing took place on an Illumina HiSeq 4000. High-throughput sequencing was used to profile the TCR beta-chain CDR3 region of every patient. The paper's processing steps were these. CDR3 differences across clinicopathological groups were used to build a classifier for discriminating distant-metastatic papillary thyroid cancer patients. Repertoire diversity was assessed with the Shannon index, and tumor-blood repertoire similarity with the Morisita-Horn index. TCRdb trimmed the raw reads at Q25, called clones with MiXCR and kept productive beta chains. TCRdb's processing, not the authors', yielded these V and J calls. Counted in this sample were fewer than 20,000 clones; less than 25% of them appeared once. 20% to 25% of the sample lies in the top ten.

Before undergoing thyroid surgery, none of the patients had been given any kind of treatment. Using T-cell receptor beta sequencing, the researchers looked back retrospectively at clinical samples from patients, gathered between about 2011 and 2019. CDR1 and CDR2 (GTSNPN, SVGIG) derive from the germline V gene (reference sequence). Between the V and J ends, shortened by 4 bases and 7 bases respectively, the junction contains 13 bases. The CDR3 goes from the cysteine to the phenylalanine over 13 residues. The only DNA kept is the CDR3, 39 bases in frame from the first base. The receptor chain draws on TRBV30 and TRBJ2-2; too little of a D gene remains to name it. What was sequenced was adjacent normal tissue. This clonotype originated in a female donor with papillary thyroid cancer or a benign thyroid nodule (not recorded which). Some clones in this sample may be carry-over from other donors' samples. Read as DNA, the sequence is TGTGCCTGGAACAAGGGATCCCACGGGGAGCTGTTTTTT. Protein translation: CAWNKGSHGELFF.